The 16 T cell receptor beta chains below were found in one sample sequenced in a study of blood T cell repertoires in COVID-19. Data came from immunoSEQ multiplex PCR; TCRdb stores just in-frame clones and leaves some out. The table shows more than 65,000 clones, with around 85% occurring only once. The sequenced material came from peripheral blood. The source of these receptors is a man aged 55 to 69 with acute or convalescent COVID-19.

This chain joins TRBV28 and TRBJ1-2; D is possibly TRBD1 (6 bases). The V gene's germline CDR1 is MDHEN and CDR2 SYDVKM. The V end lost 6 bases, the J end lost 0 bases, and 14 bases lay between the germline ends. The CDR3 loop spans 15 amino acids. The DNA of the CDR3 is TGTGCCAGCAGGATAGGGGGACACACTAACTATGGCTACACCTTC. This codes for CASRIGGHTNYGYTF.

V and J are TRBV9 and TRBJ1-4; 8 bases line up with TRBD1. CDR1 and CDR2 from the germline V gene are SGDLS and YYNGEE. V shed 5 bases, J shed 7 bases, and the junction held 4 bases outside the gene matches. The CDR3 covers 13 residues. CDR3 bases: TGTGCCAGCAGTGGGGACAGGAGTGAAAAACTGTTTTTT. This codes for CASSGDRSEKLFF. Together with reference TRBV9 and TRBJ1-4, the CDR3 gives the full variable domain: DSGVTQTPKHLITATGQRVTLRCSPRSGDLSVYWYQQSLDQGLQFLIQYYNGEERAKGNILERFSAQQFPDLHSELNLSSLELGDSALYFCASSGDRSEKLFFGSGTQLSVL.

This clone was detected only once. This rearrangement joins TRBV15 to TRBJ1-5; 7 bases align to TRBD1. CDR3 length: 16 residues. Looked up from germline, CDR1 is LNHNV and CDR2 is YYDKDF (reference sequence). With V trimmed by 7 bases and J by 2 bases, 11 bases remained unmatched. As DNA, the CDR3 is TGTGCCACCACCCAAGGCCCAACAGGGGGCAATCAGCCCCAGCATTTT. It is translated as CATTQGPTGGNQPQHF.

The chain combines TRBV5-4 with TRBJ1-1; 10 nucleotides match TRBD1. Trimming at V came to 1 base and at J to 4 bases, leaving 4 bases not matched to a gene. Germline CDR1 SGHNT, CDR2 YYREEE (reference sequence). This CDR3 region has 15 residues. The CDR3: CASSLTGQGVTEAFF. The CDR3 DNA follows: TGTGCCAGCAGCTTGACTGGACAGGGGGTCACTGAAGCTTTCTTT.

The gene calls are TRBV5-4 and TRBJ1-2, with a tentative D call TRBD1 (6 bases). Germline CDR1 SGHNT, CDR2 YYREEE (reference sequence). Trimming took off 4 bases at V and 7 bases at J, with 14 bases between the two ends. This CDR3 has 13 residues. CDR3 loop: CASSDTGLGGYTF. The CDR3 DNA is TGTGCCAGCAGCGATACAGGGTTGGGTGGCTACACCTTC.

The CDR3, as DNA: TGTGCCAGCAGCGTAGGGGGCGCTAATAGCAATCAGCCCCAGCATTTT. Residues: CASSVGGANSNQPQHF. The rearrangement uses TRBV9 and TRBJ1-5; the D gene is possibly TRBD1 (5 bases). Trimming shortened V by 0 bases and J by 0 bases, and 10 bases separated the two germline ends. The CDR3 length is 16 residues. Germline assignment: CDR1 SGDLS and CDR2 YYNGEE. Complete variable domain (other parts from reference TRBV9 and TRBJ1-5): DSGVTQTPKHLITATGQRVTLRCSPRSGDLSVYWYQQSLDQGLQFLIQYYNGEERAKGNILERFSAQQFPDLHSELNLSSLELGDSALYFCASSVGGANSNQPQHFGDGTRLSIL.

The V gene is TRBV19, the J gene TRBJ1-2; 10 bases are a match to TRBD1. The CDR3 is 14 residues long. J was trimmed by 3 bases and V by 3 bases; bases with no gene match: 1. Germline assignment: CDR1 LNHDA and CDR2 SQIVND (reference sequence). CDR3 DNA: TGTGCCAGTAGTATTGGACAGGGGGACTATGGCTACACCTTC. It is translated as CASSIGQGDYGYTF.

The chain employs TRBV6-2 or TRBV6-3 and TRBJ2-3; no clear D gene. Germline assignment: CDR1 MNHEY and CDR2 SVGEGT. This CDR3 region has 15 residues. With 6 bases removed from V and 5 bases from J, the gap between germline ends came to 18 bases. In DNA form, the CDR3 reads TGTGCCAGCAGCACAGTTCCTCCTCTTGGAGATACGCAGTATTTT. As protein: CASSTVPPLGDTQYF.

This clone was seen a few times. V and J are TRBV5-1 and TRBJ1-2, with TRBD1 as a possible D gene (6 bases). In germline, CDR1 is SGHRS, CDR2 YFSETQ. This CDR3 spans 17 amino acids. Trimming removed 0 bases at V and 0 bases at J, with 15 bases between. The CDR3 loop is CASSLEGRGRANYGYTF. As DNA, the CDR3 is TGCGCCAGCAGCTTGGAGGGGCGGGGGCGAGCTAACTATGGCTACACCTTC.

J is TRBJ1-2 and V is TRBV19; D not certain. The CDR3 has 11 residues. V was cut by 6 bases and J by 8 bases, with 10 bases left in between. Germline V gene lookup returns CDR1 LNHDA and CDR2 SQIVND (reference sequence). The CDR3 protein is CASSEVRGYTF. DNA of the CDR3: TGTGCCAGTAGCGAAGTCAGGGGCTACACCTTC.

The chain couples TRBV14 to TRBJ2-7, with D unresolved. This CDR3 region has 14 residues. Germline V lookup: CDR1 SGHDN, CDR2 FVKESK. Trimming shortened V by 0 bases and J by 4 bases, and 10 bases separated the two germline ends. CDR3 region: CASSQESGPYEQYF. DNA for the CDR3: TGTGCCAGCAGCCAAGAAAGTGGCCCATACGAGCAGTACTTC.

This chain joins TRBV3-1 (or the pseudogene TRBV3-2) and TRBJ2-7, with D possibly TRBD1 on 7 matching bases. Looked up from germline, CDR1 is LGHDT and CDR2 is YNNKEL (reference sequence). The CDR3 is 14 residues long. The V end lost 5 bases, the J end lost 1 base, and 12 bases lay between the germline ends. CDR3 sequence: CASSNRGGSYEQYF. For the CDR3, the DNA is TGTGCCAGCAGCAACAGGGGAGGATCCTACGAGCAGTACTTC.

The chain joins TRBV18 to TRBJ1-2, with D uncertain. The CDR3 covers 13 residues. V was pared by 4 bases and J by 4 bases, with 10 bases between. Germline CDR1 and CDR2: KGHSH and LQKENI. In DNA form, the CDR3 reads TGTGCCAGCTCACTACGGGGTAGCTATGGCTACACCTTC. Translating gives CASSLRGSYGYTF.

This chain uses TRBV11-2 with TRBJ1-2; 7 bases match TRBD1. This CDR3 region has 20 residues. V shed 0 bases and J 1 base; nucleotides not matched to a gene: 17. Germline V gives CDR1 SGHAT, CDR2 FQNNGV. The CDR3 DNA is TGTGCCAGCAGCTTAGAGTGGAGGACGGCAGGGGGAGGCGGTAACTATGGCTACACCTTC. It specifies CASSLEWRTAGGGGNYGYTF.

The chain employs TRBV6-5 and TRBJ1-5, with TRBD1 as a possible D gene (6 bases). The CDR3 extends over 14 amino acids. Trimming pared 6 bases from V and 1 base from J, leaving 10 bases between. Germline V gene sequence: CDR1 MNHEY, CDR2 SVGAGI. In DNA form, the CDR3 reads TGTGCCAGCAGGCGGGGGCAGAGCAATCAGCCCCAGCATTTT. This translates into CASRRGQSNQPQHF.

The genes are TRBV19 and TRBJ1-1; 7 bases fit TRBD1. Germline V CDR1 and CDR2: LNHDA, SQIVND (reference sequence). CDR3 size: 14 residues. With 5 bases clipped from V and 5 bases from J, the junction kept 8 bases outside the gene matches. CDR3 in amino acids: CASSSQGSGTEAFF. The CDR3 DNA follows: TGTGCCAGTAGTTCACAGGGGTCCGGGACTGAAGCTTTCTTT.